A single TCR beta chain is shown here with its context. The sample comes from a study of regulatory T cells in long-lasting Graves disease. Library construction for TCR beta used iRepertoire HTBI primers and Arm-PCR of CDR3 regions. In the authors' workflow: Identified across the samples were 62 TRBV segments and around 14 TRBJ segments. TCRdb ran MiXCR on the multiplex PCR reads and lists one entry per CDR3 protein. TCRdb's processing, not the authors' own work, is the source of the V and J calls. The sample records some 350,000 distinct CDR3 sequences, 15% to 20% being singletons. Noted time point: newly diagnosed GD, antithyroid drugs for less than 3 months. Preparation of the TCR library used RNA extracted from PBMCs. This same sample was also part of a study on T cells in Graves' hyperthyroidism and ophthalmopathy. That source notes: TCR CDR3 regions were first amplified by RT-PCR with HTBI primers.

The clonotype originates from a woman between 18 and 29 years old with Graves disease. The source was peripheral blood mononuclear cells (PBMCs), collected at new diagnosis, from a patient treated with antithyroid drugs.

In nucleotides, the CDR3 is TGTGCCAGCAGCCCGAGACAGTCAACTAATGAAAAACTGTTTTTT. Translation: CASSPRQSTNEKLFF. The chain is built from TRBV14 and TRBJ1-4; perhaps TRBD1 as D (5 bases). Looked up from germline, CDR1 is SGHDN and CDR2 is FVKESK. Trimming left V 4 bases short and J 0 bases short, with 9 bases between. This CDR3 region has 15 residues.